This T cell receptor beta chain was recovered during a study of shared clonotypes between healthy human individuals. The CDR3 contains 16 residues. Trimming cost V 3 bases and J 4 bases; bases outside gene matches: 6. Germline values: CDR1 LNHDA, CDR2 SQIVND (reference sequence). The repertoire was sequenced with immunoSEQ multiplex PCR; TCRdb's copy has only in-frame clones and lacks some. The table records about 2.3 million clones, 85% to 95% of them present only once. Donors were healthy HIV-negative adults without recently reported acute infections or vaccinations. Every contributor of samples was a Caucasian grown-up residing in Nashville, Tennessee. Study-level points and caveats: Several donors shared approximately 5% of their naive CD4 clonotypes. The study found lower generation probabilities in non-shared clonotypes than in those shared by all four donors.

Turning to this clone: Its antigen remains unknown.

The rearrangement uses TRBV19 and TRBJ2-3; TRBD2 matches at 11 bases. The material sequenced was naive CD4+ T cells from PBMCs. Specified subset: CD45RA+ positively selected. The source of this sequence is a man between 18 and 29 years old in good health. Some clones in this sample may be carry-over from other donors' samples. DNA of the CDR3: TGTGCCAGTAGTATTGCACTAGCGGGAGCGGCAGATACGCAGTATTTT. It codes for CASSIALAGAADTQYF.